The rows below give T cell receptor beta chains drawn from one sample of a study of post-analysis software for immune sequencing data. TCRdb used MiXCR to reprocess the PCR reads, holding one entry per CDR3 protein. The table records approximately 730,000 distinct CDR3 sequences, under 60% of them present only once. Sequenced sample: blood. These receptors were obtained from a girl aged 5-17 years with multiple sclerosis. Both conserved end residues are part of each CDR3. Each record gives: J gene, clone size, V gene, D gene, CDR3 protein, CDR3 DNA. The D gene is left open where the match is weak. Expanded clones get a size class; other rows say once, few or many, or leave the size out.

TRBJ2-1 | - | TRBV29-1 | TRBD1 | CSAGGQGNNEQFF | TGCAGCGCGGGCGGACAGGGAAACAATGAGCAGTTCTTC
TRBJ1-5 | - | TRBV6-5 | TRBD1 | CASSSGTGSYRRSQPQHF | TGTGCCAGCAGTTCCGGGACAGGGTCTTATCGGAGGAGTCAGCCCCAGCATTTT
TRBJ2-5 | few | TRBV3-1 | TRBD2 | CASIIGLAGGEETQYF | TGTGCCAGCATAATAGGACTAGCGGGAGGAGAGGAGACCCAGTACTTC
TRBJ2-7 | - | TRBV7-2 | TRBD1 | CASTTDRGYHEQYF | TGTGCCAGCACCACCGACAGGGGGTACCACGAGCAGTACTTC
TRBJ2-1 | many | TRBV20-1 | TRBD2 | CSARDTSGSNNEQFF | TGCAGTGCTAGAGATACTAGCGGGAGCAACAATGAGCAGTTCTTC
TRBJ2-5 | - | TRBV24-1 | - | CATASGETQYF | TGTGCCACCGCCAGCGGAGAGACCCAGTACTTC
TRBJ1-5 | - | TRBV6-2/TRBV6-3 | TRBD1 | CASNQPGGPPQPQHF | TGTGCCAGCAACCAACCAGGGGGGCCTCCTCAGCCCCAGCATTTT
TRBJ2-1 | - | TRBV15 | - | CTTSKVQGTGVEQFF | TGTACCACCAGCAAAGTGCAGGGTACCGGGGTTGAGCAGTTCTTC
TRBJ2-5 | many | TRBV6-5 | TRBD2 | CASSPYTSGRAKSQYF | TGTGCCAGCAGTCCCTACACTAGCGGGAGGGCCAAATCACAGTACTTC
TRBJ2-7 | few | TRBV15 | - | CATSSGLPREQYF | TGTGCCACCAGCAGTGGCTTACCTCGCGAGCAGTACTTC
TRBJ2-3 | - | TRBV24-1 | TRBD2 | CATSDPRGLAGGPLDTQYF | TGTGCCACCAGTGATCCCCGAGGACTAGCGGGAGGGCCCTTAGATACGCAGTATTTT
TRBJ2-1 | - | TRBV7-2 | - | CANSPLRDGNPLNEQFF | TGTGCCAACAGCCCCCTACGCGACGGGAATCCTCTAAATGAGCAGTTCTTC
TRBJ2-7 | - | TRBV12-3/TRBV12-4 | - | CASSLDRVGPYEQYF | TGTGCCAGCAGTTTGGACCGCGTGGGGCCTTACGAGCAGTACTTC
TRBJ2-3 | few | TRBV12-3/TRBV12-4 | - | CASSLFRASTDTQYF | TGTGCCAGCAGTCTGTTTCGTGCTAGCACAGATACGCAGTATTTT
TRBJ2-1 | once | TRBV7-2 | - | CASSLALGPTHEQFF | TGTGCCAGCAGCTTAGCCTTAGGCCCGACCCATGAGCAGTTCTTC
TRBJ2-5 | - | TRBV5-1 | TRBD2 | CASSLTSGRQETQYF | TGCGCCAGCAGCTTGACTAGCGGGAGACAGGAGACCCAGTACTTC
TRBJ2-7 | few | TRBV4-3 | TRBD2 | CASSQELAGGAYEQYF | TGCGCCAGCAGCCAAGAGCTAGCGGGAGGGGCCTACGAGCAGTACTTC
TRBJ2-5 | - | TRBV29-1 | - | CSVDWQGPQYF | TGCAGCGTGGATTGGCAGGGTCCCCAGTACTTC
TRBJ1-6 | few | TRBV12-3/TRBV12-4 | - | CASSLGVYNSPLHF | TGTGCCAGCAGTCTGGGTGTCTATAATTCACCCCTCCACTTT
TRBJ2-7 | - | TRBV13 | - | CASSLATASYEQYF | TGTGCCAGCAGCTTAGCTACAGCTTCCTACGAGCAGTACTTC
TRBJ2-1 | few | TRBV6-2/TRBV6-3 | TRBD2 | CASSYGGSTYNEQFF | TGTGCCAGCAGTTATGGCGGGAGCACCTACAATGAGCAGTTCTTC
TRBJ1-1 | - | TRBV6-6 | TRBD1 | CASRPRTGPSTEAFF | TGTGCCAGCAGACCGAGGACAGGACCTAGTACTGAAGCTTTCTTT
TRBJ2-3 | many | TRBV7-2 | TRBD2 | CASSWSGDPSTDTQYF | TGTGCCAGCAGTTGGAGCGGGGATCCTAGCACAGATACGCAGTATTTT
TRBJ2-5 | few | TRBV6-2/TRBV6-3 | - | CAGSLRGAGETQYF | TGTGCCGGCAGCCTTAGGGGAGCCGGGGAGACCCAATACTTC
TRBJ1-2 | - | TRBV10-3 | - | CAISESPGYNYGYTF | TGTGCCATCAGTGAGTCCCCAGGATATAACTATGGCTACACCTTC
TRBJ2-3 | few | TRBV6-2/TRBV6-3 | - | CASIRDFGGTQYF | TGTGCCAGCATACGGGATTTTGGCGGTACGCAGTATTTT
TRBJ2-1 | - | TRBV29-1 | - | CSVEVANYNEQFF | TGCAGCGTTGAAGTGGCTAACTACAATGAGCAGTTCTTC
TRBJ2-7 | - | TRBV7-8 | - | CASSLDYQHHEQYF | TGTGCCAGCAGCCTGGACTACCAACATCACGAGCAGTACTTC
TRBJ1-5 | - | TRBV12-3/TRBV12-4 | - | CASREIGSNQPQHF | TGTGCCAGCCGAGAGATTGGGAGCAATCAGCCCCAGCATTTT
TRBJ2-7 | - | TRBV29-1 | TRBD1 | CSVETGQGAIYEQYF | TGCAGCGTTGAGACGGGGCAGGGGGCGATCTACGAGCAGTACTTC
TRBJ2-7 | few | TRBV27 | - | CASSLTLAEYNEQYF | TGTGCCAGCAGTTTAACACTAGCAGAATACAATGAGCAGTACTTC
TRBJ2-5 | - | TRBV6-1 | - | CASSEAGNGLSIPQETQYF | TGTGCCAGCAGTGAAGCCGGGAATGGTCTCTCGATACCACAAGAGACCCAGTACTTC
TRBJ1-1 | - | TRBV2 | TRBD1 | CASSDTRDSNLNTEAFF | TGTGCCAGCAGTGATACCAGGGACAGCAACCTGAACACTGAAGCTTTCTTT
TRBJ2-7 | few | TRBV27 | TRBD2 | CASSSSHGRIHEQYF | TGTGCCAGCAGTTCCTCCCACGGGAGGATCCACGAGCAGTACTTC
TRBJ1-5 | - | TRBV15 | - | CATSWTSGSNQPQHF | TGTGCCACCAGCTGGACTTCGGGTAGCAATCAGCCCCAGCATTTT
TRBJ2-7 | few | TRBV29-1 | - | CSVGDPYEQYF | TGCAGCGTGGGTGATCCCTACGAGCAGTACTTC
TRBJ2-5 | - | TRBV2 | - | CASGQRGSETQYF | TGTGCCAGCGGGCAGAGGGGTTCCGAGACCCAGTACTTC
TRBJ2-7 | - | TRBV5-6 | TRBD1 | CASSLARGQGAEEQYF | TGTGCCAGCAGCTTGGCCAGGGGGCAGGGGGCAGAAGAGCAGTACTTC
TRBJ2-3 | - | TRBV9 | TRBD2 | CASSAPPGLAGGLTDTQYF | TGTGCCAGCAGCGCCCCTCCGGGACTAGCGGGAGGGCTCACAGATACGCAGTATTTT
TRBJ1-4 | few | TRBV5-1 | - | CASSLDQAEKRFF | TGCGCCAGCAGCTTGGATCAGGCGGAAAAACGGTTTTTT
TRBJ2-3 | - | TRBV12-3/TRBV12-4 | - | CASSSTGGNTQYF | TGTGCCAGCAGCTCCACCGGTGGCAATACGCAGTATTTT
TRBJ2-4 | many | TRBV28 | - | CASSPTGPQNIQYF | TGTGCCAGCAGCCCCACGGGACCCCAAAACATTCAGTACTTC
TRBJ2-1 | - | TRBV12-3/TRBV12-4 | - | CASSLPGAHSYNEQFF | TGTGCCAGCAGTCTACCGGGGGCCCACTCCTACAATGAGCAGTTCTTC
TRBJ2-1 | - | TRBV7-9 | TRBD2 | CASSSSGRDHEQFF | TGTGCCAGCAGCTCGTCCGGGAGGGACCATGAGCAGTTCTTC
TRBJ2-1 | - | TRBV10-3 | - | CAINSGGGNNEQFF | TGTGCCATCAATTCCGGAGGTGGGAACAATGAGCAGTTCTTC
TRBJ2-5 | - | TRBV29-1 | - | CSVDISGGQETQYF | TGCAGCGTTGATATTAGCGGAGGGCAAGAGACCCAGTACTTC
TRBJ1-4 | - | TRBV25-1 | - | CASSGEGYEKLFF | TGTGCCAGCAGTGGGGAGGGGTATGAAAAACTGTTTTTT
TRBJ1-4 | - | TRBV5-4 | - | CASSDDRKKLFF | TGTGCCAGCAGCGATGACAGAAAAAAACTGTTTTTT
TRBJ2-7 | - | TRBV12-3/TRBV12-4 | TRBD2 | CASSFSSGRSYEQYF | TGTGCCAGCAGTTTCTCTAGCGGGAGATCCTACGAGCAGTACTTC
TRBJ2-3 | few | TRBV11-2 | - | CASSLDYMLGAADTQYF | TGTGCCAGCAGCTTAGATTATATGCTGGGAGCGGCAGATACGCAGTATTTT
TRBJ2-1 | - | TRBV12-3/TRBV12-4 | - | CASSLTESLYNEQFF | TGTGCCAGCAGTTTAACGGAGTCCCTTTACAATGAGCAGTTCTTC
TRBJ2-7 | few | TRBV6-5 | TRBD1 | CASSYSKTGTYEQYF | TGTGCCAGCAGTTACTCAAAGACAGGGACCTACGAGCAGTACTTC
TRBJ1-2 | few | TRBV4-2 | - | CASSQDFEANYGYTF | TGTGCCAGCAGCCAAGATTTTGAAGCTAACTATGGCTACACCTTC
TRBJ2-1 | few | TRBV11-2 | - | CASSSVAVSYNEQFF | TGTGCCAGCAGTAGCGTGGCAGTCTCCTACAATGAGCAGTTCTTC
TRBJ2-7 | few | TRBV28 | TRBD2 | CASSLFHRAGGYSYEQYF | TGTGCCAGCAGTTTATTTCATCGGGCGGGAGGTTATTCCTACGAGCAGTACTTC
TRBJ1-2 | - | TRBV7-9 | TRBD1 | CASSLGPPRDRGSDYGYTF | TGTGCCAGCAGCTTAGGACCACCGAGGGACAGGGGGTCTGACTATGGCTACACCTTC